The entry below describes one T cell receptor (beta chain). The clone's antigen remains unknown. One base away there is no much larger clone; base qualities are not given. Genomic DNA was the input for TRB sequencing, which was run either with the immunoSEQ assay at survey resolution or with the hsTCRB kit. The authors' analysis ran thus. Initial read processing used immunoSEQ software, and repertoire analyses used the LymphoSeq R package. Clonality was computed as 1 minus normalized Shannon entropy; Gini coefficient was also calculated for each TRB dataset. To infer phenotypes in unsorted samples, TRB sequences from sorted subsets of the recipient or donor were mapped onto the unsorted samples of the same recipient. TCRdb retrieved this table from immuneACCESS and kept in-frame rearrangements only. Not all clones are present; in checked studies, unresolved V genes account for under half, and no reason is known for the remainder. That table furnishes V, J and clone size, whereas the DNA furnished D and trimming. Within this sample are more than 60,000 clones, with around 95% of them counted one time only. The ten largest clones add up to 2.5% to 3% of the sample.

On the day of marrow donation, related bone marrow donors gave peripheral blood samples. Peripheral blood and bone marrow mononuclear cells were isolated by Ficoll-Hypaque density centrifugation and cryopreserved. This sample is part of a study of T cells after posttransplantation cyclophosphamide (dated by TCRdb to the mid-2010s). Background on the whole study: The study tracked T cell repertoire reconstitution by TRB sequencing after myeloablative bone marrow transplantation using posttransplantation cyclophosphamide as GVHD prophylaxis. Samples from fewer than 40 PTCy-treated patients and fewer than 20 related bone marrow donors of those patients were subjected to antigen receptor sequencing. Blood from all 35 or so PTCy patients with 1-year posttransplant specimens was subjected to TRB sequencing. TRB sequencing was also done on up to roughly 3 additional blood samples from 2 to 5.2 years after transplant in 3 patients, and on pretransplant blood from several patients. Because TRA and TRB clonality correlated tightly in roughly nine samples, the subsequent TCR analyses were limited to TRB only. Public TRB sequences were checked against a database of over 3,500 sequences associated with responses to pathogens, tumor antigens, self-antigens and alloantigens. Broader findings and caveats from the paper: The TRB repertoires of T cells infiltrating skin or GI tract showed only limited overlap with the TRB repertoires of T cells in blood. Across the approximately 47 patients, TRB clonality was highly associated with recipient CMV seropositivity and CMV reactivation, and diversity with PTCy was similar to that in the CNI/methotrexate controls. At 1-2 months, donor-recipient similarity was low but rose over the first year, and the later blood repertoires were often dominated by donor CD8+ memory clones.

The germline V gene (reference sequence) provides CDR1 SGHNT and CDR2 YYREEE. The CDR3 starts with the cysteine, ends with the phenylalanine, and has 12 residues. The kept DNA is CDR3 alone, 36 bases in frame from the first base. V trim: 4 bases; J trim: 3 bases; unmatched bases: 0. This clonotype was obtained from a woman younger than 45 in good health and a related stem cell transplant donor. The chain was built from TRBV5-4 and TRBJ2-5; a stretch of 7 junction bases matches TRBD2. Sequenced material: PBMCs. The CDR3 sequence is CASSGGEETQYF. The DNA sequence is TGTGCCAGCAGCGGGGGGGAAGAGACCCAGTACTTC.